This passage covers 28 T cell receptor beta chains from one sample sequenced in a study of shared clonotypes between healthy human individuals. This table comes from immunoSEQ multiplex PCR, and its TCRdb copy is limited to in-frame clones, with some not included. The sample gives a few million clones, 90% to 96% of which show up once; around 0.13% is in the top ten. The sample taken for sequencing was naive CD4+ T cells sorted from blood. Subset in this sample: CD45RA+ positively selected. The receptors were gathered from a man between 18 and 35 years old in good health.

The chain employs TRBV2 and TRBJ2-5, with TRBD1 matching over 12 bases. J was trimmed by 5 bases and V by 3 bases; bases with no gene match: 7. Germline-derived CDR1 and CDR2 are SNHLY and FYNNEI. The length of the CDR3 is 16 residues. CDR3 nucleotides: TGTGCCAGCAGTGACCTCTGGGACAGGGGGCCGGAGACCCAGTACTTC. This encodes CASSDLWDRGPETQYF.

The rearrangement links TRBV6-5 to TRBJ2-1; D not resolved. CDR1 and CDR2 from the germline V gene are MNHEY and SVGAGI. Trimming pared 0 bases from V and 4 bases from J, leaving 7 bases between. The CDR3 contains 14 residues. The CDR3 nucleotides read TGTGCCAGCAGTTACTCTCCCTCTTACAATGAGCAGTTCTTC. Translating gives CASSYSPSYNEQFF.

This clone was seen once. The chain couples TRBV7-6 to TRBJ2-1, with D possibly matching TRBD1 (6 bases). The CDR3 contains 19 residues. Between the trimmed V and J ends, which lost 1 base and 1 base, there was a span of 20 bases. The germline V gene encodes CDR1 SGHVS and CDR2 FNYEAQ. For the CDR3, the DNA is TGTGCCAGCAGCTTAGTAGGGGCAGGGGATGTTGGGTCCTACAATGAGCAGTTCTTC. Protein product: CASSLVGAGDVGSYNEQFF.

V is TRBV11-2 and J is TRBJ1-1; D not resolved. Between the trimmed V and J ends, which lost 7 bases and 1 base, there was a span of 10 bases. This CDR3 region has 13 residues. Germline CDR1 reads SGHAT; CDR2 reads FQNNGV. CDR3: CASTPGKNTEAFF. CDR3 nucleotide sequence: TGTGCCAGCACCCCGGGCAAGAACACTGAAGCTTTCTTT.

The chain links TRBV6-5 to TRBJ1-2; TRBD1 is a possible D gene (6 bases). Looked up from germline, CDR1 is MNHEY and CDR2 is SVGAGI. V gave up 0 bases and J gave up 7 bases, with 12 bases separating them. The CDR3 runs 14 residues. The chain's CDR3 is CASSYSGGRRGYTF. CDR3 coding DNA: TGTGCCAGCAGTTACTCGGGGGGCAGGCGTGGCTACACCTTC.

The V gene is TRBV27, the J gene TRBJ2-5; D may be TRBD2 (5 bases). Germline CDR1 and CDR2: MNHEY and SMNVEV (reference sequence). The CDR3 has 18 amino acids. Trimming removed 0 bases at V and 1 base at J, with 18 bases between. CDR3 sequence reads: CASSLSPPHLARQETQYF. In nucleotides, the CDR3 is TGTGCCAGCAGTTTATCCCCCCCTCATCTAGCACGCCAAGAGACCCAGTACTTC.

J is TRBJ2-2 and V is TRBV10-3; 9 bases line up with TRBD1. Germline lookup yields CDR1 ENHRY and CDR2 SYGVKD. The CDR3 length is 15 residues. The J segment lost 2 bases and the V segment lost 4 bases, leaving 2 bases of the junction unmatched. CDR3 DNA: TGTGCCATCAGTGCACAGGGGGCAAACACCGGGGAGCTGTTTTTT. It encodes CAISAQGANTGELFF.

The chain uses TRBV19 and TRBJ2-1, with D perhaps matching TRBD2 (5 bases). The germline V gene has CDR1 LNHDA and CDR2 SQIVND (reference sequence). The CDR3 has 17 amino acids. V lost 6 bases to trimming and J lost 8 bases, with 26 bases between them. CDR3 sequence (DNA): TGTGCCAGTAGCCTTGATACTAAGGGTAACGGACTGGATGAGCAGTTCTTC. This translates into CASSLDTKGNGLDEQFF.

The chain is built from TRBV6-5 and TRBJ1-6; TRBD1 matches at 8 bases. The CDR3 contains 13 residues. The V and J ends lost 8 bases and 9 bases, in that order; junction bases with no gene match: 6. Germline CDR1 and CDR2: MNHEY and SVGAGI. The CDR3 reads CASRQGKGSPLHF. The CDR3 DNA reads TGTGCCAGCCGACAGGGGAAAGGTTCACCCCTCCACTTT.

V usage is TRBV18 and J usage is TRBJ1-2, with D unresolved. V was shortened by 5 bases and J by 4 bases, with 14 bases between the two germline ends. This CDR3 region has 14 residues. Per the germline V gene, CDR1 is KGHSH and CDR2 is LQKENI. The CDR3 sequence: CASSSAPAGYGYTF. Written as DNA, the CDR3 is TGTGCCAGCTCATCCGCCCCGGCGGGCTATGGCTACACCTTC.

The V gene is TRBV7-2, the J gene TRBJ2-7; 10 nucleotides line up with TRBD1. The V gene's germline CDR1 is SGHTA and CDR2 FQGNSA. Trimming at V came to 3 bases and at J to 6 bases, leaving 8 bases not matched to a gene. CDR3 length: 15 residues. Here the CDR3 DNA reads TGTGCCAGCAGCTTGGGGGGACAGGGGAAAGGCGAGCAGTACTTC. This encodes CASSLGGQGKGEQYF.

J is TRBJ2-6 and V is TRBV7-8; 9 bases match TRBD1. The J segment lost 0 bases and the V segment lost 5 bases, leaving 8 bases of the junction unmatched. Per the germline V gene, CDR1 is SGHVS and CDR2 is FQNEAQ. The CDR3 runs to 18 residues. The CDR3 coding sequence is TGTGCCAGCAGCCTCGGGACAGGGCCTAGCTCTGGGGCCAACGTCCTGACTTTC. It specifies CASSLGTGPSSGANVLTF.

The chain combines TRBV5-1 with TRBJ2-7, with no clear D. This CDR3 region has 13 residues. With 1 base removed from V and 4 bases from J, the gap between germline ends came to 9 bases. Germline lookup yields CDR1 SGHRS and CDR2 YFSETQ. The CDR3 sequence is CASSLQEQYEQYF. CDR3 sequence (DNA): TGCGCCAGCAGCTTGCAAGAGCAGTACGAGCAGTACTTC.

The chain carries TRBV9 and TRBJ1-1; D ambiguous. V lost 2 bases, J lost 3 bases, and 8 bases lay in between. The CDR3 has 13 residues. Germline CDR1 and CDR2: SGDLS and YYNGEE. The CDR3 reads CASSVLVDTEAFF. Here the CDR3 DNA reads TGTGCCAGCAGCGTGCTGGTCGACACTGAAGCTTTCTTT.

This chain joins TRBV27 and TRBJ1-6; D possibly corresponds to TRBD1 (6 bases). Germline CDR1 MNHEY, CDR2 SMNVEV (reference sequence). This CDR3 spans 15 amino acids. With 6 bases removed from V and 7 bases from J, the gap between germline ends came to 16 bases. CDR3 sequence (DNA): TGTGCCAGCAGCCAGTCTATAAGGGGGAATTCACCCCTCCACTTT. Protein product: CASSQSIRGNSPLHF.

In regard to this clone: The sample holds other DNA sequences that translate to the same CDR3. This CDR3 is CASSRGGSNYGYTF. The CDR3 DNA reads TGTGCCAGCAGTCGCGGGGGATCCAACTATGGCTACACCTTC. This chain uses TRBV6-5 with TRBJ1-2; possible D gene TRBD1, 5 bases. This CDR3 comprises 14 residues. Trimming took 5 bases from V and 2 from J, leaving 12 bases between them. The germline V gene encodes CDR1 MNHEY and CDR2 SVGAGI.

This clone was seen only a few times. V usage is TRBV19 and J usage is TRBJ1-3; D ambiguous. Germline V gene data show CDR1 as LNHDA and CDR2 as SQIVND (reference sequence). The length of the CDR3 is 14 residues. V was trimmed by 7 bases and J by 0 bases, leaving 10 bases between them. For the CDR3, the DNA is TGTGCCAGTATAGAGGGCACCTCTGGAAACACCATATATTTT. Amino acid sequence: CASIEGTSGNTIYF.

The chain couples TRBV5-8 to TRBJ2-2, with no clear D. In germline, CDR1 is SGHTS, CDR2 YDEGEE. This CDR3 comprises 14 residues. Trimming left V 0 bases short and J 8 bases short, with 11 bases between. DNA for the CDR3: TGTGCCAGCAGCTTGGGACGGAACTTTGGGGAGCTGTTTTTT. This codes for CASSLGRNFGELFF.

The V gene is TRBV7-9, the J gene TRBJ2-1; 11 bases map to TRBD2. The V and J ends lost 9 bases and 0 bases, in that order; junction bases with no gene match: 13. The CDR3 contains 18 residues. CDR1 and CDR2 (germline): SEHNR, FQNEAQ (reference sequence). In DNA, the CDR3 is TGTGCCAGTTCCCCTCCCACTAGCGGGGGTTACTCCTACAATGAGCAGTTCTTC. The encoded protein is CASSPPTSGGYSYNEQFF. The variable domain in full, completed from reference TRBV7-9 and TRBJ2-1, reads DTGVSQNPRHKITKRGQNVTFRCDPISEHNRLYWYRQTLGQGPEFLTYFQNEAQLEKSRLLSDRFSAERPKGSFSTLEIQRTEQGDSAMYLCASSPPTSGGYSYNEQFFGPGTRLTVL.

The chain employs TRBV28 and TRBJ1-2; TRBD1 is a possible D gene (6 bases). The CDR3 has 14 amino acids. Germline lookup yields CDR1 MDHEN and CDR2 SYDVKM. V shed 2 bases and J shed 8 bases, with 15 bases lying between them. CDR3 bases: TGTGCCAGCAGTTTAAAGTGGCAGGGGAGGGGCTACACCTTC. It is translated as CASSLKWQGRGYTF.

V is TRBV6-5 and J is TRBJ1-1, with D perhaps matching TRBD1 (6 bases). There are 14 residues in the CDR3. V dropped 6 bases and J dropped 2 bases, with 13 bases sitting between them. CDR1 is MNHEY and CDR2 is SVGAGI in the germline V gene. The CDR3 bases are TGTGCCAGCAGCCGGGGACACGGAAACACTGAAGCTTTCTTT. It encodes CASSRGHGNTEAFF.

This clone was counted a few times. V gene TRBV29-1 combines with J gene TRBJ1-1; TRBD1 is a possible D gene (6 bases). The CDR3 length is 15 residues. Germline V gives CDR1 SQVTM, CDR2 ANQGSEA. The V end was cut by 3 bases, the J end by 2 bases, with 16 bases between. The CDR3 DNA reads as TGCAGCGTTGATGTCAGGGGAGTTTCAAACACTGAAGCTTTCTTT. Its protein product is CSVDVRGVSNTEAFF.

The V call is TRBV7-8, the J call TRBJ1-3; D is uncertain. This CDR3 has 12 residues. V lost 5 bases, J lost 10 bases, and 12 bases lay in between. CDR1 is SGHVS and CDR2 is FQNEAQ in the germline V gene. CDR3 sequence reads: CASSPRLGTIYF. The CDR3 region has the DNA TGTGCCAGCAGCCCTCGACTAGGGACCATATATTTT.

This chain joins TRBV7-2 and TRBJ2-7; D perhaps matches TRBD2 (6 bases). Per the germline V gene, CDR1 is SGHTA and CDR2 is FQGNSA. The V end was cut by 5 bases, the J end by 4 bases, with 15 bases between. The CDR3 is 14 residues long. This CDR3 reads CASSPQEGLYEQYF. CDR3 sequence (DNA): TGTGCCAGCAGCCCGCAGGAGGGCCTATACGAGCAGTACTTC.

The CDR3 bases are TGCGCCAGCAGCCAAGGACTAGCGGAAACCTACGAGCAGTACTTC. Protein product: CASSQGLAETYEQYF. This rearrangement joins TRBV4-3 to TRBJ2-7; 9 bases align to TRBD2. The CDR3 is 15 amino acids. The V gene's germline CDR1 is LGHNA and CDR2 YSLEER. V lost 1 base, J lost 2 bases, and 3 bases stayed unmatched.

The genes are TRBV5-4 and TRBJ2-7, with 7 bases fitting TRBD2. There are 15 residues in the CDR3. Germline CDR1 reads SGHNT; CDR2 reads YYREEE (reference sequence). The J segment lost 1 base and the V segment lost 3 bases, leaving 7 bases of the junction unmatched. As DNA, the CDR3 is TGTGCCAGCAGCTGGGGAGCGGGGTCGTCCTACGAGCAGTACTTC. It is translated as CASSWGAGSSYEQYF.

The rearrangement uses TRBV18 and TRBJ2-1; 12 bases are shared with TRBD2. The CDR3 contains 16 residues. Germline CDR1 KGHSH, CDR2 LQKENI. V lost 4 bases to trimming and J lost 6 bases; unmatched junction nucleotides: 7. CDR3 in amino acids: CASSRLAGESSNEQFF. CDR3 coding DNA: TGTGCCAGCTCACGACTAGCGGGAGAATCTAGCAATGAGCAGTTCTTC.

CDR3 nucleotide sequence: TGTGCCAGCAGTTCCCACGAGACAGGGCCCCAGCATTTT. This translates into CASSSHETGPQHF. The chain has TRBV28 and TRBJ1-5; possible D gene TRBD1, 6 bases. Trimming left V 4 bases short and J 9 bases short, with 13 bases between. CDR3 length: 13 amino acids. In germline, CDR1 is MDHEN, CDR2 SYDVKM.